A selection of T cell receptor beta chains follows, all from one sample in a study of T cell responses to AZD1222 COVID-19 vaccine. The assay was immunoSEQ multiplex PCR, and TCRdb's table has in-frame clones only and misses some. The table has about 150,000 clones, roughly nine tenths seen once. The sample in question was peripheral blood, obtained 28 days after the second AZD1222 dose. These receptors originate from an adult who received the AZD1222 COVID-19 vaccine. Both conserved end residues are part of each CDR3. The D gene is left open where the match is weak. Some rows mark clone size as missing; the rest say once, few, many or name a class of expanded clone.

d_call: .
v_call: TRBV30
clone_size: .
j_call: TRBJ1-4
cdr3_nt: TGTGCCTGGACCCAGAAGGGAACTAATGAAAAACTGTTTTTT
cdr3_aa: CAWTQKGTNEKLFF

d_call: .
v_call: TRBV5-6
clone_size: .
j_call: TRBJ2-3
cdr3_nt: TGTGCCAGCAGCGGCCAGGGGGGGGCAGATACGCAGTATTTT
cdr3_aa: CASSGQGGADTQYF

d_call: TRBD1
v_call: TRBV28
clone_size: .
j_call: TRBJ2-3
cdr3_nt: TGTGCCAGCATTGAGAGACAGGGGCGCACAGATACGCAGTATTTT
cdr3_aa: CASIERQGRTDTQYF

d_call: .
v_call: TRBV14
clone_size: .
j_call: TRBJ2-3
cdr3_nt: TGTGCCAGCAGCCGACTTTCGGGGGACCCTAGCACAGATACGCAGTATTTT
cdr3_aa: CASSRLSGDPSTDTQYF

d_call: .
v_call: TRBV11-3
clone_size: few
j_call: TRBJ2-7
cdr3_nt: TGTGCCAGCAGCTTAGGACCGGGGGAGCAGTACTTC
cdr3_aa: CASSLGPGEQYF

d_call: .
v_call: TRBV5-4
clone_size: few
j_call: TRBJ1-1
cdr3_nt: TGTGCCAGCAGCAAGCCGCAGGATCTGAACACTGAAGCTTTCTTT
cdr3_aa: CASSKPQDLNTEAFF

d_call: .
v_call: TRBV18
clone_size: .
j_call: TRBJ1-5
cdr3_nt: TGTGCCAGCTCACCCTTTCCAGGGGCGGATGGCCATCAGCCCCAGCATTTT
cdr3_aa: CASSPFPGADGHQPQHF

d_call: .
v_call: TRBV2
clone_size: .
j_call: TRBJ1-1
cdr3_nt: TGTGCCAGCAGTGAAGCGGGCCGTGATGAAGCTTTCTTT
cdr3_aa: CASSEAGRDEAFF

d_call: .
v_call: TRBV7-2
clone_size: .
j_call: TRBJ1-2
cdr3_nt: TGTGCCAGCAGCTTATGGGGGCAGAACTATGGCTACACCTTC
cdr3_aa: CASSLWGQNYGYTF

d_call: TRBD2
v_call: TRBV5-1
clone_size: .
j_call: TRBJ2-7
cdr3_nt: TGCGCCAGCAGCTTGGCGGGGGGAAGGGTAGCGGGAGTTGAAGAAGTTTCTTACGAGCAGTACTTC
cdr3_aa: CASSLAGGRVAGVEEVSYEQYF

d_call: .
v_call: TRBV16
clone_size: .
j_call: TRBJ1-5
cdr3_nt: TGTGCCAGCAGCCAATCGCGGGGGGCCGTTCAGCCCCAGCATTTT
cdr3_aa: CASSQSRGAVQPQHF

d_call: .
v_call: TRBV28
clone_size: .
j_call: TRBJ2-7
cdr3_nt: TGTGCCAGCAGTTACAACAGGTTCTACGAGCAGTACTTC
cdr3_aa: CASSYNRFYEQYF

d_call: .
v_call: TRBV7-9
clone_size: .
j_call: TRBJ2-2
cdr3_nt: TGTGCCAGCAGCTTACAGGGCGGGGAGCTGTTTTTT
cdr3_aa: CASSLQGGELFF

d_call: TRBD2
v_call: TRBV4-2
clone_size: few
j_call: TRBJ2-5
cdr3_nt: TGTGCCAGCAGCCAAGAAACTAGCGGACAAGAGACCCAGTACTTC
cdr3_aa: CASSQETSGQETQYF

d_call: .
v_call: TRBV3-1/TRBV3-2
clone_size: .
j_call: TRBJ2-7
cdr3_nt: TGTGCCAGCAGCCAAGACTGGGGCATGTACCACGTCGGGAGTTCCTACGAGCAGTACTTC
cdr3_aa: CASSQDWGMYHVGSSYEQYF

d_call: .
v_call: TRBV3-1/TRBV3-2
clone_size: .
j_call: TRBJ1-5
cdr3_nt: TGTGCCAGCAGCCCTCAGTGGGTTCGGGGTCAGCCCCAGCATTTT
cdr3_aa: CASSPQWVRGQPQHF

d_call: .
v_call: TRBV6-5
clone_size: .
j_call: TRBJ1-2
cdr3_nt: TGTGCCAGCAGTTCCGGGAATGGCTACACCTTC
cdr3_aa: CASSSGNGYTF

d_call: TRBD1
v_call: TRBV19
clone_size: .
j_call: TRBJ1-2
cdr3_nt: TGTGCCAGTGCATCAGGGGGCGCTTCCGACTATGGCTACACCTTC
cdr3_aa: CASASGGASDYGYTF

d_call: TRBD1
v_call: TRBV28
clone_size: .
j_call: TRBJ1-2
cdr3_nt: TGTGCCAGCAGTCCCGGGACAGGTGATGGCTACACCTTC
cdr3_aa: CASSPGTGDGYTF

d_call: .
v_call: TRBV5-1
clone_size: .
j_call: TRBJ2-7
cdr3_nt: TGCGCCAGCGGTCCAGGCGGAGGGCCCCTCGGGGTCTACGAGCAGTACTTC
cdr3_aa: CASGPGGGPLGVYEQYF

d_call: .
v_call: TRBV10-2
clone_size: .
j_call: TRBJ1-3
cdr3_nt: TGCGCCAGCAGTGACGGACAGTTCTCTGGAAACACCATATATTTT
cdr3_aa: CASSDGQFSGNTIYF

d_call: TRBD1
v_call: TRBV7-3
clone_size: .
j_call: TRBJ2-7
cdr3_nt: TGTGCCAGCAGCTTGGACAGGTCCTACGAGCAGTACTTC
cdr3_aa: CASSLDRSYEQYF

d_call: TRBD1
v_call: TRBV9
clone_size: .
j_call: TRBJ2-7
cdr3_nt: TGTGCCAGCAGCCTAGGACAGGCAACCTACGAGCAGTACTTC
cdr3_aa: CASSLGQATYEQYF

d_call: .
v_call: TRBV28
clone_size: few
j_call: TRBJ1-5
cdr3_nt: TGTGCCAGCAGTTTAGGTCAGCCCCAGCATTTT
cdr3_aa: CASSLGQPQHF

d_call: TRBD1
v_call: TRBV5-1
clone_size: .
j_call: TRBJ2-5
cdr3_nt: TGCGCCAGCAGCTCCGGGACAGCGAACCAAGAGACCCAGTACTTC
cdr3_aa: CASSSGTANQETQYF

d_call: .
v_call: TRBV9
clone_size: .
j_call: TRBJ2-1
cdr3_nt: TGTGCCAGCAGCGTAGCCCCGAACAATGAGCAGTTCTTC
cdr3_aa: CASSVAPNNEQFF

d_call: TRBD2
v_call: TRBV6-2/TRBV6-3
clone_size: .
j_call: TRBJ2-7
cdr3_nt: TGTGCCAGCAGTGCGAGGGTAAGAGGGCGGGAGAGCTACGAGCAGTACTTC
cdr3_aa: CASSARVRGRESYEQYF

d_call: .
v_call: TRBV7-2
clone_size: .
j_call: TRBJ1-5
cdr3_nt: TGTGCCAGCAGCTTAATGATGACAGATCATAGCAATCAGCCCCAGCATTTT
cdr3_aa: CASSLMMTDHSNQPQHF

d_call: .
v_call: TRBV24-1
clone_size: .
j_call: TRBJ1-2
cdr3_nt: TGTGCCACCAGTGACAGGGCCAGTAACTATGGCTACACCTTC
cdr3_aa: CATSDRASNYGYTF

d_call: TRBD2
v_call: TRBV4-3
clone_size: .
j_call: TRBJ2-7
cdr3_nt: TGCGCCAGCAGCCAAGAGGCTTATAAGACTAGCGTCTACGAGCAGTACTTC
cdr3_aa: CASSQEAYKTSVYEQYF

d_call: .
v_call: TRBV11-3
clone_size: .
j_call: TRBJ2-7
cdr3_nt: TGTGCCAGCAGCTTAGAGGGTTGGGGGGCTGTGAAAAACGAGCAGTACTTC
cdr3_aa: CASSLEGWGAVKNEQYF

d_call: TRBD2
v_call: TRBV19
clone_size: .
j_call: TRBJ2-7
cdr3_nt: TGTGCCAGTAGTTTTAGCGGGAGACCCTACGAGCAGTACTTC
cdr3_aa: CASSFSGRPYEQYF

d_call: TRBD1
v_call: TRBV24-1
clone_size: .
j_call: TRBJ1-2
cdr3_nt: TGTGCCACCAGTGAGGGGACAGGGATGAGCTATGGCTACACCTTC
cdr3_aa: CATSEGTGMSYGYTF

d_call: .
v_call: TRBV7-2
clone_size: .
j_call: TRBJ1-2
cdr3_nt: TGTGCCAGCAGCCCGCGGGAGAACTACTATGGCTACACCTTC
cdr3_aa: CASSPRENYYGYTF

d_call: .
v_call: TRBV25-1
clone_size: .
j_call: TRBJ2-7
cdr3_nt: TGTGCCAGCGGCAGAATGGGTTCCTACGAGCAGTACTTC
cdr3_aa: CASGRMGSYEQYF

d_call: .
v_call: TRBV28
clone_size: .
j_call: TRBJ2-7
cdr3_nt: TGTGCCAGCTGGTGGTGGGAGCAGTACTTC
cdr3_aa: CASWWWEQYF

d_call: TRBD1
v_call: TRBV7-9
clone_size: .
j_call: TRBJ1-4
cdr3_nt: TGTGCCAGCAGCGAGGGGACAGTAGAAAAACTGTTTTTT
cdr3_aa: CASSEGTVEKLFF

d_call: .
v_call: TRBV29-1
clone_size: .
j_call: TRBJ2-7
cdr3_nt: TGCAGCGCCGAGGACGGGTTCTACGAGCAGTACTTC
cdr3_aa: CSAEDGFYEQYF

d_call: TRBD1
v_call: TRBV25-1
clone_size: .
j_call: TRBJ1-2
cdr3_nt: TGTGCCAGCAGTATGGACAGGGGAGACTATGGCTACACCTTC
cdr3_aa: CASSMDRGDYGYTF

d_call: .
v_call: TRBV10-3
clone_size: .
j_call: TRBJ1-3
cdr3_nt: TGTGCCCCCCTCTCTGGAAACACCATATATTTT
cdr3_aa: CAPLSGNTIYF

d_call: .
v_call: TRBV18
clone_size: few
j_call: TRBJ1-4
cdr3_nt: TGTGCCAGCTCACTAATTACAGGGTCAGAAAAACTGTTTTTT
cdr3_aa: CASSLITGSEKLFF

d_call: .
v_call: TRBV4-2
clone_size: once
j_call: TRBJ2-7
cdr3_nt: TGTGCCAGCAGCCAAGAACGGGTTCCGGGCTACGAGCAGTACTTC
cdr3_aa: CASSQERVPGYEQYF

d_call: TRBD2
v_call: TRBV6-2/TRBV6-3
clone_size: .
j_call: TRBJ2-3
cdr3_nt: TGTGCCAGCAGTCCCCGACTAGCGGCGCAGTATTTT
cdr3_aa: CASSPRLAAQYF

d_call: .
v_call: TRBV12-3/TRBV12-4
clone_size: once
j_call: TRBJ1-3
cdr3_nt: TGTGCCAGCAGTTTAGGGAGGGACACCATATATTTT
cdr3_aa: CASSLGRDTIYF